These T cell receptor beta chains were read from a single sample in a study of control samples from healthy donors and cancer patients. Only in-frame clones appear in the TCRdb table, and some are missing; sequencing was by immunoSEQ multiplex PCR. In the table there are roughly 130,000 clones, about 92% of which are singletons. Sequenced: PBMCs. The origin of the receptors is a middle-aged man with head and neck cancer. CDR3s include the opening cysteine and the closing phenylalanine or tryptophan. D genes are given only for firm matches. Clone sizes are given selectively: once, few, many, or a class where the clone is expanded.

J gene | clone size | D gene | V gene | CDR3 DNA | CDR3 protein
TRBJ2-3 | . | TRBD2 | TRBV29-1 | TGCAGCGGTAGCGGGGGGTTCACAGATACGCAGTATTTT | CSGSGGFTDTQYF
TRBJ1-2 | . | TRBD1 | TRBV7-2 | TGTGCCAGCAGCTTAGTCGGGACAGTAGGGGACTATGGCTACACCTTC | CASSLVGTVGDYGYTF
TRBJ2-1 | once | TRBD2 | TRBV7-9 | TGTGCCAGCAGCTTAGTGCTAGCGGGGGGGCATGAGCAGTTCTTC | CASSLVLAGGHEQFF
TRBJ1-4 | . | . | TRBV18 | TGTGCCAGCTCTCCCCAGGGGAAAGCTAATGAAAAACTGTTTTTT | CASSPQGKANEKLFF
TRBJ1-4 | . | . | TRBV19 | TGTGCCAGTAGTAGCAGGGACGAATCGGGTGGAAAACTGTTTTTT | CASSSRDESGGKLFF
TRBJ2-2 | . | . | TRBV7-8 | TGTGCCAGCAGCTTCAGTCCCGGACCCCAGTTGGGGGCTTACACCGGGGAGCTGTTTTTT | CASSFSPGPQLGAYTGELFF
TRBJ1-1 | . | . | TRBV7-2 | TGTGCCAGCAGCTACGGGGGGCACACTGAAGCTTTCTTT | CASSYGGHTEAFF
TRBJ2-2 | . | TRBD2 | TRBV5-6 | TGTGCCAGCAGCTTTTTGACTAGCCGGGTTTTCACCGGGGAGCTGTTTTTT | CASSFLTSRVFTGELFF
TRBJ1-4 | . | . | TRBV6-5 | TGTGCCAGCAGTTCGCTGACAGGTTGGGGTGAAAAACTGTTTTTT | CASSSLTGWGEKLFF
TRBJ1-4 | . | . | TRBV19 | TGTGCCAGTACCCGACAGACTACCTCAACTAATGAAAAACTGTTTTTT | CASTRQTTSTNEKLFF
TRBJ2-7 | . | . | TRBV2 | TGTGCCAGCAGCCTGGGACTGATCTCCTACGAGCAGTACTTC | CASSLGLISYEQYF
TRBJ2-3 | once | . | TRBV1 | TGCACCAGCAGCCAAGAAGAAGTGGTAGCGGGGTACCCCCCTGGAGCCTATACGCAGTATTTT | CTSSQEEVVAGYPPGAYTQYF
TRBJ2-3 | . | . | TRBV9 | TGTGCCAGCAGCGTAGTAAGCGGGTCTAGCACAGATACGCAGTATTTT | CASSVVSGSSTDTQYF
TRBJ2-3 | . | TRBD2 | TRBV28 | TGTGCCAGCAGCAAACTAGCGGGGGATAAGTATACGCAGTATTTT | CASSKLAGDKYTQYF
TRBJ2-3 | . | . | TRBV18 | TGTGCCAGCTCACCACCGGAGGGACAGTCTGTGTTTCGGCACACAGATACGCAGTATTTT | CASSPPEGQSVFRHTDTQYF
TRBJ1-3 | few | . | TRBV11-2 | TGTGCCAGCAGCCTATCAGAGAACACCATATATTTT | CASSLSENTIYF
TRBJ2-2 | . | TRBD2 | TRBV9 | TGTGCCAGCAGCCCACGCGGGGGGGCCGAAACCGGGGAGCTGTTTTTT | CASSPRGGAETGELFF
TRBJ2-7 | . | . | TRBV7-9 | TGTGCCAGCAGCTTAGCCCCCCAAAACGGAGCAAGGACCATTCGCGAGCAGTACTTC | CASSLAPQNGARTIREQYF
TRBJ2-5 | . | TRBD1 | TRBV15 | TGTGCCACCAGCAGAGATCGGGGGACAGGGGGCAGGGAGGAGACCCAGTACTTC | CATSRDRGTGGREETQYF
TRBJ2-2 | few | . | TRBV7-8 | TGTGCCAGCAGCTTACGGGGTGGCTCACCTATCTGGAACACCGGGGAGCTGTTTTTT | CASSLRGGSPIWNTGELFF
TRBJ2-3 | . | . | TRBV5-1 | TGCGCCAGCAGCTCTAGGGTGCCTACAGATACGCAGTATTTT | CASSSRVPTDTQYF
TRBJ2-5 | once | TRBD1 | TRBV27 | TGTGCCAGCAGACGGTGGACAGGGATAAGTCAAGAGACCCAGTACTTC | CASRRWTGISQETQYF
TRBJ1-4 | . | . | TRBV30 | TGTGCCTGGAGTATCAGGCGGAATGAAAAACTGTTTTTT | CAWSIRRNEKLFF
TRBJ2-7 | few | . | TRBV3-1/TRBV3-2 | TGTGCCAGCAGCCTCCGAACGCGCGGCTACGAGCAGTACTTC | CASSLRTRGYEQYF
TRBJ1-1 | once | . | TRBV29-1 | TGCAGCGCCCCTGCCCCCCCCGGACGGATGAACACTGAAGCTTTCTTT | CSAPAPPGRMNTEAFF
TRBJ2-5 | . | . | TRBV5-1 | TGCGCCAGCAGCTTGGCCGGGACACTCCAAGAGACCCAGTACTTC | CASSLAGTLQETQYF
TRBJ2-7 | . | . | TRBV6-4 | TGTGCCAGCAAAGACTTTGGCGGGGAAATAACCTACGAGCAGTACTTC | CASKDFGGEITYEQYF
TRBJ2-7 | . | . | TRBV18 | TGTGCCAGCTCACCTCAGGGCGGGGGCCTGGGGGAGCAGTACTTC | CASSPQGGGLGEQYF
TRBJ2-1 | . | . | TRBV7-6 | TGTGCCAGCAGTACGTGGTCTGTCGATGAGCAGTTCTTC | CASSTWSVDEQFF
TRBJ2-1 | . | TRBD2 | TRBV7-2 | TGTGCCAGCAGCTTAGCGGCGGGGGGCGGGTTCTTC | CASSLAAGGGFF
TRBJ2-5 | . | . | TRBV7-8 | TGTGCCAGCAGCTCGGGAGAGAAAGAGACCCAGTACTTC | CASSSGEKETQYF
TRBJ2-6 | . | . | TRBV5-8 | TGTGCCAGCAGCTTGGTTCCCGGGTCTGGGGCCAACGTCCTGACTTTC | CASSLVPGSGANVLTF
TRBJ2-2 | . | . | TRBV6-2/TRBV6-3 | TGTGCCAGCAGTTACCTGGCCTCGAACACCGGGGAGCTGTTTTTT | CASSYLASNTGELFF
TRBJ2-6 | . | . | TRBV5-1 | TGCGCCAGTAATACTGGGGCCAACGTCCTGACTTTC | CASNTGANVLTF
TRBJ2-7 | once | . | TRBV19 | TGTGCCAGTAGCAAAAACGTGGGGGGTATCTACGAGCAGTACTTC | CASSKNVGGIYEQYF
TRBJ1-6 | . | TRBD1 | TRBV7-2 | TGTGCCAGCAGCTCGGACAGGACGAATTCACCCCTCCACTTT | CASSSDRTNSPLHF